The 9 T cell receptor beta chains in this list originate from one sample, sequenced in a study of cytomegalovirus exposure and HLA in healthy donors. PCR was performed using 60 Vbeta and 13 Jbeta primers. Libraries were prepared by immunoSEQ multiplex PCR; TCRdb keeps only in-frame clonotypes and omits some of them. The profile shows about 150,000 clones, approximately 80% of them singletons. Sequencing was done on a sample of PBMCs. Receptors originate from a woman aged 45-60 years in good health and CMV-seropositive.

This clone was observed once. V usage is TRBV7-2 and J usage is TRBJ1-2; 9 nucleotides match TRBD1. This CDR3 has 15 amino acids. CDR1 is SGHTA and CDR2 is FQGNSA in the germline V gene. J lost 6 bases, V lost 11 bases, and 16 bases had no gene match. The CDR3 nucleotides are TGTGCCCTCGCCGGACAGGGGTCGTATCGGGATGGCTACACCTTC. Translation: CALAGQGSYRDGYTF.

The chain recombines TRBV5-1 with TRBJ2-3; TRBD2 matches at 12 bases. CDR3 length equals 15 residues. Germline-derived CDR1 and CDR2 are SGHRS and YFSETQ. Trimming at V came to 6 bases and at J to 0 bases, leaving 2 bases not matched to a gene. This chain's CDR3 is CASTSGGESTDTQYF. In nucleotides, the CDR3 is TGCGCCAGCACTAGCGGGGGGGAGAGCACAGATACGCAGTATTTT.

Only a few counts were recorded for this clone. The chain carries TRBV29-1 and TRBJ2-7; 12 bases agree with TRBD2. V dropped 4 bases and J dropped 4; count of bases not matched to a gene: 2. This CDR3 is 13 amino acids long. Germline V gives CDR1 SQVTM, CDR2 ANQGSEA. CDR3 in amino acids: CSVGLAGAYEQYF. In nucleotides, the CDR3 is TGCAGCGTTGGACTAGCGGGAGCGTACGAGCAGTACTTC.

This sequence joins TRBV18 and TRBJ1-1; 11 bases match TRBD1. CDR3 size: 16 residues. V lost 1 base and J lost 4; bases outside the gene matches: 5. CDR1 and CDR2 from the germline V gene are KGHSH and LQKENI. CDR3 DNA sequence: TGTGCCAGCTCACCACTTGGACAGGGGGCGGGCACTGAAGCTTTCTTT. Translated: CASSPLGQGAGTEAFF. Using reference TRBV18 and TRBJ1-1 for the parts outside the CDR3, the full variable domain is NAGVMQNPRHLVRRRGQEARLRCSPMKGHSHVYWYRQLPEEGLKFMVYLQKENIIDESGMPKERFSAEFPKEGPSILRIQQVVRGDSAAYFCASSPLGQGAGTEAFFGQGTRLTVV.

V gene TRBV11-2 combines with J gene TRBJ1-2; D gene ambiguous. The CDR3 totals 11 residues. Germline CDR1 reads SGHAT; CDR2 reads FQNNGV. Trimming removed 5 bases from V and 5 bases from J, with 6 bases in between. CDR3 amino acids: CASSGLYGYTF. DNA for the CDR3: TGTGCCAGCAGCGGACTGTATGGCTACACCTTC.

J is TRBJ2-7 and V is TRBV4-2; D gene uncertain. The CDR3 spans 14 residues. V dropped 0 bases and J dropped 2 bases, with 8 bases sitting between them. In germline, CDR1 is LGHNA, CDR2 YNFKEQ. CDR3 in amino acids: CASSQDELAYEQYF. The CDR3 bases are TGTGCCAGCAGCCAAGACGAGCTAGCCTACGAGCAGTACTTC.

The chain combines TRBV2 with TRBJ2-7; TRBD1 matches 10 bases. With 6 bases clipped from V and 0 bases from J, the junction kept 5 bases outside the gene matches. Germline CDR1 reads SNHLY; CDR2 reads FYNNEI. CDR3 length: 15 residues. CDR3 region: CASRPRTGGSYEQYF. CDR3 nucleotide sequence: TGTGCCAGCAGACCCCGGACAGGGGGCTCCTACGAGCAGTACTTC.

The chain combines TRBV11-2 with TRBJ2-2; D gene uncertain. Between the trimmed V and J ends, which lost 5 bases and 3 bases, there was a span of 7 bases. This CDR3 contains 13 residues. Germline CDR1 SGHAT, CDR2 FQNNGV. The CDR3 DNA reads TGTGCCAGCAGCAGGCAGGACACCGGGGAGCTGTTTTTT. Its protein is CASSRQDTGELFF.

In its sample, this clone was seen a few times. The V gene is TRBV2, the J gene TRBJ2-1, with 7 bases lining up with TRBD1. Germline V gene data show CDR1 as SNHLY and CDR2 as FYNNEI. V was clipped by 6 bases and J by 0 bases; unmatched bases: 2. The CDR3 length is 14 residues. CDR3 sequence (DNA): TGTGCCAGCAGAGACAGGGCCTCCTACAATGAGCAGTTCTTC. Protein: CASRDRASYNEQFF.